This T cell receptor beta chain was sequenced during a study of cytomegalovirus exposure and HLA in healthy donors. Findings and limits, study-wide: Previously analyzed data showed that most TCR beta V segments were productive at a frequency of about 90% or about 30%. TRBV6-2, TRBV6-3 and other indistinguishable V segments were excluded. TCR beta V- and J-gene trimming, according to a later analysis, was linked to a missense DCLRE1C variant.

As concerns this clone: Its cognate antigen is unknown.

Germline V gives CDR1 SEHNR, CDR2 FQNEAQ (reference sequence). V lost 5 bases and J lost 5, with 15 bases in between. The CDR3 contains 14 residues. This PCR relied on a set of 60 Vbeta primers and 13 Jbeta primers. This table comes from immunoSEQ multiplex PCR, and its TCRdb copy is limited to in-frame clones, with some not included. The data contain about 190,000 clones, over 70% of them singletons. The sequenced material came from PBMCs. The chain links TRBV7-9 to TRBJ1-2; the D gene is possibly TRBD1 (5 bases). The sequence was obtained from a man in his fifties or sixties in good health and CMV-seronegative. The CDR3 protein is CASSPGGIVYGYTF. CDR3 sequence (DNA): TGTGCCAGCAGCCCCGGGGGGATTGTATATGGCTACACCTTC.